These 26 T cell receptor beta chains were all obtained from the same sample, sequenced in a study of OX40 agonist ivuxolimab in advanced cancers. Using immunoSEQ multiplex PCR, the repertoire was profiled, and TCRdb retains in-frame clones only, with some absent. The sample has about 82,000 clones; roughly 83% are singletons. Sequenced here: CD4+ or CD8+ T cells sorted from blood, sampled in a trial of the OX40 agonist ivuxolimab. The source is an adult with an advanced solid tumor such as melanoma, head and neck, liver or kidney cancer.

In this sample, this clone turned up a few times. The chain links TRBV18 to TRBJ1-1, with 7 bases fitting TRBD1. J was trimmed by 7 bases and V by 2 bases; bases with no gene match: 4. Germline assignment: CDR1 KGHSH and CDR2 LQKENI. The CDR3 sequence is 13 residues long. CDR3 bases: TGTGCCAGCTCACCAGGGACAGAGATTGAAGCTTTCTTT. It codes for CASSPGTEIEAFF. Full variable domain (rest looked up from reference TRBV18 and TRBJ1-1): NAGVMQNPRHLVRRRGQEARLRCSPMKGHSHVYWYRQLPEEGLKFMVYLQKENIIDESGMPKERFSAEFPKEGPSILRIQQVVRGDSAAYFCASSPGTEIEAFFGQGTRLTVV.

This clone was seen a handful of times. The genes are TRBV19 and TRBJ2-7; 8 nucleotides agree with TRBD1. This CDR3 has 17 amino acids. V shed 5 bases, J shed 3 bases, and the junction held 15 bases outside the gene matches. Germline values: CDR1 LNHDA, CDR2 SQIVND (reference sequence). The CDR3 region is CASSPLDRDGSFYEQYF. CDR3 nucleotides: TGTGCCAGTAGTCCCCTGGACAGGGATGGAAGTTTCTACGAGCAGTACTTC.

CDR3 region: CASRVVANTEAFF. CDR3 DNA: TGTGCCAGCAGGGTGGTTGCGAACACTGAAGCTTTCTTT. The chain has TRBV7-9 and TRBJ1-1; D unresolved. The CDR3 covers 13 residues. Germline CDR1 reads SEHNR; CDR2 reads FQNEAQ (reference sequence). Trimming left V 6 bases short and J 1 base short, with 9 bases between.

The chain combines TRBV6-6 with TRBJ2-1, with 8 bases that match TRBD1. CDR1 and CDR2 from the germline V gene are MNHNY and SVGAGI (reference sequence). The CDR3 is made up of 16 amino acids. The J segment lost 5 bases and the V segment lost 2 bases, leaving 8 bases of the junction unmatched. The CDR3 DNA sequence: TGTGCCAGCAGTTACATAGGACAGGGTACCAACAATGAGCAGTTCTTC. This encodes CASSYIGQGTNNEQFF.

The CDR3 sequence: CASSHDGTSGLPDTQYF. As DNA, the CDR3 is TGCGCCAGCAGCCATGACGGGACTAGCGGGCTTCCGGATACGCAGTATTTT. The chain recombines TRBV4-3 with TRBJ2-3; TRBD2 matches 12 bases. The V segment lost 3 bases and the J segment 6 bases; nucleotides outside the gene matches: 10. From germline, CDR1 is LGHNA and CDR2 YSLEER. The CDR3 extends over 17 amino acids.

This chain joins TRBV7-9 and TRBJ1-3; D gene uncertain. V was pared by 0 bases and J by 2 bases, with 11 bases between. Germline V CDR1 and CDR2: SEHNR, FQNEAQ (reference sequence). This CDR3 has 16 amino acids. The CDR3 nucleotides read TGTGCCAGCAGCTTAGCTGTGGGGTTAACTGGAAACACCATATATTTT. This sequence encodes CASSLAVGLTGNTIYF.

The gene calls are TRBV7-2 and TRBJ2-7; 9 bases line up with TRBD1. Germline V lookup: CDR1 SGHTA, CDR2 FQGNSA. This CDR3 contains 14 residues. After removal of 3 bases from V and 7 bases from J, the junction contained 7 bases not matched to a gene. CDR3 in DNA: TGTGCCAGCAGCTTCGACAGGGGGGTCGGGGAGCAGTACTTC. Protein sequence: CASSFDRGVGEQYF. The full variable domain, rest sourced from reference TRBV7-2 and TRBJ2-7, is GAGVSQSPSNKVTEKGKDVELRCDPISGHTALYWYRQSLGQGLEFLIYFQGNSAPDKSGLPSDRFSAERTGGSVSTLTIQRTQQEDSAVYLCASSFDRGVGEQYFGPGTRLTVT.

The chain links TRBV30 to TRBJ1-1; TRBD1 agrees at 9 bases. The CDR3 length is 14 residues. Germline V gene data show CDR1 as GTSNPN and CDR2 as SVGIG (reference sequence). The V gene end was trimmed by 4 bases and the J gene end by 4 bases; junction bases not matched to a gene: 7. The CDR3 loop is CAWKRQGGGTEAFF. CDR3 nucleotides: TGTGCCTGGAAGAGACAGGGGGGCGGCACTGAAGCTTTCTTT.

This clone has just a few counts. The CDR3 coding sequence is TGCGCCAGCAGCCAAGGGCTAGCGGAGTCCAATGAGCAGTTCTTC. Residues: CASSQGLAESNEQFF. The rearrangement links TRBV4-3 to TRBJ2-1; TRBD2 aligns across 7 bases. CDR1 and CDR2 (germline): LGHNA, YSLEER. The length of the CDR3 is 15 residues. V shed 1 base and J 6 bases; nucleotides not matched to a gene: 6.

This sequence joins TRBV7-2 and TRBJ2-3; 10 bases are shared with TRBD1. The V gene's germline CDR1 is SGHTA and CDR2 FQGNSA. This CDR3 is 16 amino acids long. J was trimmed by 2 bases and V by 1 base; bases with no gene match: 3. CDR3 DNA: TGTGCCAGCAGCTTAGGGGGGACAGGGGTCACAGATACGCAGTATTTT. This translates into CASSLGGTGVTDTQYF. The whole variable domain, filled in from reference TRBV7-2 and TRBJ2-3, reads GAGVSQSPSNKVTEKGKDVELRCDPISGHTALYWYRQSLGQGLEFLIYFQGNSAPDKSGLPSDRFSAERTGGSVSTLTIQRTQQEDSAVYLCASSLGGTGVTDTQYFGPGTRLTVL.

The chain employs TRBV19 and TRBJ1-6, with 7 bases fitting TRBD1. Trimming at V came to 3 bases and at J to 14 bases, leaving 10 bases not matched to a gene. Per the germline V gene, CDR1 is LNHDA and CDR2 is SQIVND (reference sequence). The CDR3 consists of 14 residues. CDR3 DNA: TGTGCCAGTAGTATCGAGACAGGGAGGGCCACCCTCCACTTT. This gives the protein CASSIETGRATLHF.

This clone has more than one count but fewer than ten. The CDR3 loop reads CASSQVGSLFF. Written as DNA, the CDR3 is TGTGCCAGCAGCCAAGTGGGGTCACTGTTTTTT. The V gene is TRBV4-2, the J gene TRBJ1-4; D gene ambiguous. Trimming took 1 base from V and 13 from J, leaving 7 bases between them. The CDR3 has 11 amino acids. CDR1 and CDR2 from the germline V gene are LGHNA and YNFKEQ.

The V call is TRBV5-1, the J call TRBJ1-2, with 12 bases that match TRBD1. The CDR3 is 15 amino acids. V lost 4 bases to trimming and J lost 8 bases; unmatched junction nucleotides: 9. The germline V gene encodes CDR1 SGHRS and CDR2 YFSETQ. CDR3 amino acids: CASSPGTGGARGYTF. In DNA, the CDR3 is TGCGCCAGCAGCCCCGGGACAGGGGGCGCGAGAGGCTACACCTTC.

CDR3 sequence reads: CASTRDSQETQYF. The CDR3 coding sequence is TGCGCCAGCACTCGGGACAGCCAAGAGACCCAGTACTTC. This chain joins TRBV5-1 and TRBJ2-5; 7 nucleotides align to TRBD1. The CDR3 contains 13 residues. V gave up 6 bases and J gave up 1 base; unmatched junction bases: 3. Germline CDR1 reads SGHRS; CDR2 reads YFSETQ.

Details on this clone: Within the sample, other DNA sequences also encode this same CDR3. The chain links TRBV4-2 to TRBJ2-7, with TRBD2 as a possible D gene (5 bases). Trimming pared 1 base from V and 6 bases from J, leaving 19 bases between. The germline V gene encodes CDR1 LGHNA and CDR2 YNFKEQ. This CDR3 has 16 residues. The CDR3 is CASSQGLSWEGSEQYF. DNA of the CDR3: TGTGCCAGCAGCCAAGGACTCAGTTGGGAAGGGAGCGAGCAGTACTTC.

This chain links TRBV5-1 with TRBJ1-1; TRBD1 agrees at 9 bases. V lost 5 bases, J lost 1 base, and 3 bases stayed unmatched. This CDR3 is 14 amino acids long. The germline gives CDR1 SGHRS, CDR2 YFSETQ. In DNA, the CDR3 is TGCGCCAGCAGGGGGGACAGGGCGAACACTGAAGCTTTCTTT. It specifies CASRGDRANTEAFF.

The gene calls are TRBV7-9 and TRBJ2-2, with D uncertain. V lost 5 bases and J 5 bases, leaving 6 bases between the germline ends. Per germline, CDR1 SEHNR and CDR2 FQNEAQ (reference sequence). This CDR3 comprises 12 residues. This CDR3 reads CASSLKTGELFF. CDR3 coding DNA: TGTGCCAGCAGCCTAAAAACCGGGGAGCTGTTTTTT.

V is TRBV5-8 and J is TRBJ2-1, with D possibly TRBD2 on 5 matching bases. Trimming removed 2 bases at V and 6 bases at J, with 15 bases between. The CDR3 contains 15 residues. Germline V lookup: CDR1 SGHTS, CDR2 YDEGEE. CDR3 protein: CASSFRDSRVNEQFF. The CDR3 DNA sequence: TGTGCCAGCAGCTTTCGTGACTCGCGGGTCAATGAGCAGTTCTTC.

The rearrangement links TRBV7-9 to TRBJ2-5; TRBD1 agrees at 8 bases. The CDR3 loop spans 14 amino acids. V trimming: 4 bases; J trimming: 4 bases; junction bases outside the gene matches: 5. Germline V gives CDR1 SEHNR, CDR2 FQNEAQ (reference sequence). The chain's CDR3 is CASSSGQARETQYF. CDR3 nucleotides: TGTGCCAGCAGCTCGGGACAGGCCCGAGAGACCCAGTACTTC.

This sequence joins TRBV6-5 and TRBJ1-4; D not resolved. V was cut by 6 bases and J by 6 bases, with 11 bases left in between. Germline CDR1 and CDR2: MNHEY and SVGAGI. The CDR3 has 13 residues. The CDR3 DNA reads TGTGCCAGCAGGGGCAGGCCTGATGAAAAACTGTTTTTT. Translating it yields CASRGRPDEKLFF.

The chain joins TRBV30 to TRBJ2-7, with D possibly being TRBD2 (7 bases). The CDR3 is 14 residues long. The germline V gene encodes CDR1 GTSNPN and CDR2 SVGIG (reference sequence). The V gene lost 0 bases and the J gene lost 4 bases, with 13 bases spanning the gap. CDR3 nucleotide sequence: TGTGCCTGGAGTGTTTCGGGGGGCTCTTACGAGCAGTACTTC. Translated: CAWSVSGGSYEQYF.

V and J are TRBV6-5 and TRBJ1-5, with unresolved D. The CDR3 totals 15 residues. Germline assignment: CDR1 MNHEY and CDR2 SVGAGI. Between the trimmed V and J ends, which lost 2 bases and 0 bases, there was a span of 8 bases. The CDR3: CASSYSQNSNQPQHF. The DNA of the CDR3 is TGTGCCAGCAGTTACAGTCAAAATAGCAATCAGCCCCAGCATTTT.

V is TRBV7-9 and J is TRBJ2-5; D not certain. The CDR3 consists of 12 residues. The germline V gene encodes CDR1 SEHNR and CDR2 FQNEAQ (reference sequence). Trimming stripped 3 bases from V and 4 bases from J, with 6 bases between. The CDR3 is CASSLILETQYF. DNA of the CDR3: TGTGCCAGCAGCTTGATTTTAGAGACCCAGTACTTC.

V and J are TRBV5-8 and TRBJ1-2, with a possible D match to TRBD1 (5 bases). Germline V gene lookup returns CDR1 SGHTS and CDR2 YDEGEE. The CDR3 loop spans 15 amino acids. V lost 6 bases and J lost 4, with 19 bases in between. CDR3 sequence (DNA): TGTGCCAGCAAACTATCCGGGACGGGGGGCTATGGCTACACCTTC. This gives the protein CASKLSGTGGYGYTF.

This chain uses TRBV7-6 with TRBJ1-3; no clear D. Germline values: CDR1 SGHVS, CDR2 FNYEAQ. This CDR3 has 13 amino acids. The V and J ends lost 4 bases and 4 bases respectively, with 8 bases between them. CDR3 residues: CASSWGPGNTIYF. The DNA for the CDR3 is TGTGCCAGCAGCTGGGGTCCGGGAAACACCATATATTTT. Using reference TRBV7-6 and TRBJ1-3 for the parts outside the CDR3, the full variable domain is GAGVSQSPRYKVTKRGQDVALRCDPISGHVSLYWYRQALGQGPEFLTYFNYEAQQDKSGLPNDRFSAERPEGSISTLTIQRTEQRDSAMYRCASSWGPGNTIYFGEGSWLTVV.

This chain links TRBV18 with TRBJ1-3, with D possibly TRBD1 on 6 matching bases. Germline CDR1 and CDR2: KGHSH and LQKENI. Trimming stripped 3 bases from V and 0 bases from J, with 12 bases between. The CDR3 has 16 amino acids. In DNA form, the CDR3 reads TGTGCCAGCTCACCCCTTGACAGGAGCTCTGGAAACACCATATATTTT. Translating it yields CASSPLDRSSGNTIYF.